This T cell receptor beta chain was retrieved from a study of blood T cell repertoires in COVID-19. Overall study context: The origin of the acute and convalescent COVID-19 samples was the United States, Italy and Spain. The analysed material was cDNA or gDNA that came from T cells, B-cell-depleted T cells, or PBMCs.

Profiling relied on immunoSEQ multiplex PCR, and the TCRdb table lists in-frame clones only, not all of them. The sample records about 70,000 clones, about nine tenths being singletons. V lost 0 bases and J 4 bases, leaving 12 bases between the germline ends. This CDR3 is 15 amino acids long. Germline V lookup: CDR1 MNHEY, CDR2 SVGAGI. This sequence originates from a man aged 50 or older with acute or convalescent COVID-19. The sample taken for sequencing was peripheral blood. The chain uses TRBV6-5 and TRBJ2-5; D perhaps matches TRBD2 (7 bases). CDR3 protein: CASSYSGGRPETQYF. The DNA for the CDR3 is TGTGCCAGCAGTTACTCGGGGGGGCGCCCAGAGACCCAGTACTTC.